This TCR beta chain is drawn from a study of OX40 agonist ivuxolimab in advanced cancers. Across the study: Patients were infused with ivuxolimab every 2 weeks at 0.01 to 10 mg/kg. The study, taken as a whole, reports: Expanded peripheral T cell antigen specificity was not determined. Clonal expansion among partial responders at 0.1-3.0 mg/kg ranked near the lowest. Clones of CD4+ and CD8+ blood T cells grew by week 6 at doses of 0.1 to 3.0 mg/kg.

The length of the CDR3 is 15 residues. Trimming left V 3 bases short and J 4 bases short, with 11 bases between. CDR1 is SGDLS and CDR2 is YYNGEE in the germline V gene. Measured with immunoSEQ multiplex PCR; TCRdb has only the in-frame clones, and not every one. This table holds 85,000 to 100,000 clones, approximately 95% found once. Concerning this clone itself: As yet, its antigen is unknown.

The sequence was collected from an adult with an advanced solid tumor such as melanoma, head and neck, liver or kidney cancer. The chain links TRBV9 to TRBJ1-6, with a tentative D call TRBD1 (5 bases). The sample in question was CD4+ or CD8+ T cells sorted from blood, obtained in a trial of the OX40 agonist ivuxolimab. The CDR3 DNA is TGTGCCAGCAGCGCCGACAGCCAGTATAATTCACCCCTCCACTTT. Translation gives CASSADSQYNSPLHF.